Presented here are 25 T cell receptor beta chains from one specimen sequenced in a study of T cells in localized non-small cell lung cancer. The protocol was immunoSEQ multiplex PCR, while the TCRdb copy is restricted to in-frame clones and leaves out a portion. This table has roughly 13,000 clones, approximately 88% appearing once. The material was peripheral blood, obtained before any cancer treatment. The origin of the receptors is a male donor at least 60 years old with stage I squamous cell lung carcinoma.

The CDR3 is CASSLAGTYYGYTF. The CDR3 nucleotides are TGCGCCAGCAGCTTGGCCGGGACGTATTATGGCTACACCTTC. The gene calls are TRBV5-1 and TRBJ1-2; a weak D match, TRBD1 (5 bases). The CDR3 extends over 14 amino acids. CDR1 is SGHRS, CDR2 YFSETQ, per germline. Trimming stripped 0 bases from V and 5 bases from J, with 11 bases between.

As DNA, the CDR3 is TGTGCCAGTAGTACCGAGCGGAGGGGGGAGACCCAGTACTTC. Translating gives CASSTERRGETQYF. The V call is TRBV19, the J call TRBJ2-5, with D perhaps TRBD1 or TRBD2 (6 bases each). CDR3 size: 14 residues. Trimming shortened V by 4 bases and J by 5 bases, and 14 bases separated the two germline ends. Germline V lookup: CDR1 LNHDA, CDR2 SQIVND (reference sequence). The variable domain in full, with the rest retrieved from reference TRBV19 and TRBJ2-5, is DGGITQSPKYLFRKEGQNVTLSCEQNLNHDAMYWYRQDPGQGLRLIYYSQIVNDFQKGDIAEGYSVSREKKESFPLTVTSAQKNPTAFYLCASSTERRGETQYFGPGTRLLVL.

The rearrangement uses TRBV5-8 and TRBJ2-5, with 7 bases matching TRBD2. Germline V lookup: CDR1 SGHTS, CDR2 YDEGEE. This CDR3 comprises 13 residues. J gave up 4 bases and V 3 bases, and 3 bases lay outside the gene matches. Written as DNA, the CDR3 is TGTGCCAGCAGCTGGGGGGGGGTAGAGACCCAGTACTTC. Translating gives CASSWGGVETQYF.

This clone was seen more than once but under ten times. The chain has TRBV5-1 and TRBJ2-1; D gene unclear. V gave up 0 bases and J gave up 0 bases, with 4 bases separating them. CDR3 size: 14 residues. From germline, CDR1 is SGHRS and CDR2 YFSETQ. The CDR3 coding sequence is TGCGCCAGCAGCTTGGGGGGCTCCTACAATGAGCAGTTCTTC. Its protein product is CASSLGGSYNEQFF. The entire variable domain, with the rest obtained from reference TRBV5-1 and TRBJ2-1, is as follows: KAGVTQTPRYLIKTRGQQVTLSCSPISGHRSVSWYQQTPGQGLQFLFEYFSETQRNKGNFPGRFSGRQFSNSRSEMNVSTLELGDSALYLCASSLGGSYNEQFFGPGTRLTVL.

V is TRBV7-9 and J is TRBJ2-5, with D perhaps matching TRBD1 (5 bases). Trimming took off 8 bases at V and 5 bases at J, with 18 bases between the two ends. This CDR3 has 14 amino acids. Germline CDR1 SEHNR, CDR2 FQNEAQ (reference sequence). CDR3 protein: CASGIGQGGETQYF. The DNA of the CDR3 is TGTGCCAGCGGGATCGGGCAGGGTGGTGAGACCCAGTACTTC.

The chain is built from TRBV5-1 and TRBJ2-5; the D is unclear. V lost 4 bases to trimming and J lost 4 bases, with 17 bases between them. This CDR3 has 15 residues. Looked up from germline, CDR1 is SGHRS and CDR2 is YFSETQ. The CDR3 spells CASSSSGVGVETQYF. CDR3 sequence (DNA): TGCGCCAGCAGCAGCTCTGGGGTTGGCGTAGAGACCCAGTACTTC.

With regard to this clone: One end of the junction does not line up with germline, which may come from a read error. The chain links TRBV29-1 to TRBJ2-3; 11 positions agree with TRBD1. The CDR3 spans 11 residues. Germline CDR1 is SQVTM and CDR2 is ANQGSEA. The CDR3 region has the DNA TGCAGCGTTGAGGAAGGGGACAGGGGGGAATTT. This gives the protein CSVEEGDRGEF.

The CDR3 sequence: CASTYYTANTEAFF. In DNA form, the CDR3 reads TGTGCCAGCACCTATTATACAGCGAACACTGAAGCTTTCTTT. V is TRBV7-9 and J is TRBJ1-1; D gene unclear. V lost 7 bases, J lost 1 base, and 13 bases lay in between. CDR3 length: 14 residues. Per the germline V gene, CDR1 is SEHNR and CDR2 is FQNEAQ (reference sequence).

The rearrangement joins TRBV27 to TRBJ1-1; D gene unclear. The V gene's germline CDR1 is MNHEY and CDR2 SMNVEV (reference sequence). The CDR3 has 16 residues. The V and J ends lost 3 bases and 3 bases respectively, with 17 bases between them. CDR3: CASSFGRAGRDTEAFF. The CDR3 DNA follows: TGTGCCAGCAGTTTTGGTCGCGCGGGGAGGGACACTGAAGCTTTCTTT.

The gene calls are TRBV5-8 and TRBJ2-7; TRBD1 aligns across 9 bases. This CDR3 has 13 residues. CDR1 is SGHTS and CDR2 is YDEGEE in the germline V gene. V was pared by 5 bases and J by 2 bases, with 2 bases of the junction left unmatched. CDR3 sequence: CASRDRGTYEQYF. CDR3 nucleotides: TGTGCCAGCAGGGACAGGGGAACCTACGAGCAGTACTTC.

The rearrangement links TRBV18 to TRBJ2-2; D gene unclear. The V and J ends lost 6 bases and 4 bases respectively, with 15 bases between them. This CDR3 is 15 amino acids long. Germline V gives CDR1 KGHSH, CDR2 LQKENI. CDR3 DNA: TGTGCCAGCTCGCGAGAGCAGGTGGGCACCGGGGAGCTGTTTTTT. It specifies CASSREQVGTGELFF. Full variable domain (rest looked up from reference TRBV18 and TRBJ2-2): NAGVMQNPRHLVRRRGQEARLRCSPMKGHSHVYWYRQLPEEGLKFMVYLQKENIIDESGMPKERFSAEFPKEGPSILRIQQVVRGDSAAYFCASSREQVGTGELFFGEGSRLTVL.

In its sample, this clone was seen once. The rearrangement joins TRBV11-2 to TRBJ2-7, with TRBD1 identical over 11 bases. V dropped 2 bases and J dropped 3; count of bases not matched to a gene: 3. The CDR3 extends over 15 amino acids. CDR1 is SGHAT and CDR2 is FQNNGV in the germline V gene. The CDR3 coding sequence is TGTGCCAGCAGCTTAAAGGGACAGGGGGTCTACGAGCAGTACTTC. Protein sequence: CASSLKGQGVYEQYF.

This clone was found once. The chain combines TRBV28 with TRBJ1-5; unclear D gene. CDR1 is MDHEN and CDR2 is SYDVKM in the germline V gene. This CDR3 comprises 15 residues. The V end was cut by 4 bases, the J end by 0 bases, with 10 bases between. CDR3 DNA: TGTGCCAGCAGTTCGATCAGGAATAGCAATCAGCCCCAGCATTTT. Its protein is CASSSIRNSNQPQHF.

The chain carries TRBV4-1 and TRBJ2-3; D gene uncertain. The CDR3 contains 15 residues. The germline V gene has CDR1 MGHRA and CDR2 YSYEKL. Deletions cut 0 bases from V and 7 bases from J, with 14 bases between. The CDR3 protein is CASSQDKVTLNTQYF. The DNA for the CDR3 is TGCGCCAGCAGCCAAGATAAGGTTACGTTAAATACGCAGTATTTT.

This clone was seen a few times. The chain uses TRBV9 and TRBJ2-7; TRBD2 matches 10 bases. V trimming: 0 bases; J trimming: 2 bases; junction bases outside the gene matches: 14. The V gene's germline CDR1 is SGDLS and CDR2 YYNGEE. The CDR3 has 19 amino acids. CDR3 coding DNA: TGTGCCAGCAGCGTAGGCCCTAGCGGGAGATCGGGGATAGCCTACGAGCAGTACTTC. It codes for CASSVGPSGRSGIAYEQYF.

CDR3 residues: CASRSLLGGQSSTDTQYF. CDR3 in DNA: TGCGCCAGCAGAAGCCTTCTAGGGGGCCAGTCTAGCACAGATACGCAGTATTTT. The V gene is TRBV4-1, the J gene TRBJ2-3; TRBD1 aligns across 7 bases. CDR1 MGHRA and CDR2 YSYEKL come from the germline V gene. The CDR3 sequence is 18 residues long. V was clipped by 6 bases and J by 0 bases; unmatched bases: 15.

The rearrangement links TRBV6-5 to TRBJ2-1; 9 nucleotides agree with TRBD1. This CDR3 is built from 16 residues. The V gene's germline CDR1 is MNHEY and CDR2 SVGAGI. V shed 0 bases, J shed 7 bases, and the junction held 7 bases outside the gene matches. CDR3 nucleotides: TGTGCCAGCAGTTACTCTCCGACAGGGGGTCGAAATGAGCAGTTCTTC. It translates to CASSYSPTGGRNEQFF.

This clone was recorded a few times. The rearrangement uses TRBV4-2 and TRBJ2-1, with 9 bases fitting TRBD2. The junction had 7 bases not matched to a gene; V was cut back by 4 bases and J by 6 bases. The CDR3 sequence is 15 residues long. Germline V gene sequence: CDR1 LGHNA, CDR2 YNFKEQ. Written as DNA, the CDR3 is TGTGCCAGCAGCCGCGAGCGGGAGGCAGGCAATGAGCAGTTCTTC. Translated, it gives CASSREREAGNEQFF.

This sequence joins TRBV5-5 and TRBJ2-4; TRBD2 is a possible D gene (5 bases). The CDR3 contains 13 residues. V was shortened by 0 bases and J by 8 bases, with 9 bases between the two germline ends. The V gene's germline CDR1 is SGHKS and CDR2 YYEKEE (reference sequence). The CDR3 bases are TGTGCCAGCAGCTTGGTCATGGAGGACATTCAGTACTTC. This encodes CASSLVMEDIQYF.

V gene TRBV21-1 combines with J gene TRBJ2-7; TRBD2, the table's D call, lacks a check against the DNA. TRBV21-1 is given as a pseudogene. The CDR3 sequence is 18 residues long. CDR3 DNA: TGTGCCAGCAGCAATTGGAAAAGGAAGGGAGGATTAACCCTGGTTCAGTACTTC. Translating gives CASSNWKRKGGLTLVQYF.

The chain couples TRBV9 to TRBJ1-2; D gene unclear. Germline CDR1 and CDR2: SGDLS and YYNGEE. V was pared by 0 bases and J by 7 bases, with 16 bases between. The CDR3 sequence is 15 residues long. CDR3 in DNA: TGTGCCAGCAGCGTAGGATTATATGGCGGAGGTGGCTACACCTTC. It is translated as CASSVGLYGGGGYTF.

The chain combines TRBV2 with TRBJ2-7; D may be TRBD1 (6 bases). The CDR3 runs 13 residues. Germline assignment: CDR1 SNHLY and CDR2 FYNNEI. V was trimmed by 8 bases and J by 2 bases, leaving 13 bases between them. The CDR3 region has the DNA TGTGCCAGCCGAGGGACACCGGCCTACGAGCAGTACTTC. Its protein is CASRGTPAYEQYF.

This clone was detected only once. This chain uses TRBV30 with TRBJ2-5; D is possibly TRBD2 (5 bases). The V gene's germline CDR1 is GTSNPN and CDR2 SVGIG (reference sequence). This CDR3 contains 14 residues. V was shortened by 3 bases and J by 4 bases, with 15 bases between the two germline ends. The CDR3 protein is CAWRDLAPRETQYF. Here the CDR3 DNA reads TGTGCCTGGAGGGATCTAGCTCCTCGAGAGACCCAGTACTTC.

V gene TRBV2 combines with J gene TRBJ1-1, with no clear D. Germline loops: CDR1 SNHLY, CDR2 FYNNEI. CDR3 length: 13 amino acids. The V end was cut by 3 bases, the J end by 1 base, with 6 bases between. CDR3 coding DNA: TGTGCCAGCAGTGAGGAGGGGAACACTGAAGCTTTCTTT. Its translation is CASSEEGNTEAFF.

This clone is a singleton in its sample. V gene TRBV5-1 combines with J gene TRBJ2-7, with D uncertain. From germline, CDR1 is SGHRS and CDR2 YFSETQ. The CDR3 is made up of 15 amino acids. Trimming cost V 0 bases and J 0 bases, with 10 bases left between them. The CDR3 here is CASSLGGVSSYEQYF. CDR3 nucleotides: TGCGCCAGCAGCTTGGGTGGGGTCAGCTCCTACGAGCAGTACTTC.